The clone carrying this T cell receptor beta chain came up a few times. The entry originates in a study of type 1 regulatory T cells. Turning to the study itself: An in vitro protocol generated T-allo10, a Tr1-enriched, alloantigen-specific CD4 T cell product.

TCRdb re-called the reads with MiXCR, one entry per CDR3 protein. The table has about 100,000 distinct CDR3 sequences, 25% to 40% seen once; the top ten hold 2.2%. This receptor was identified in a human donor in good health. Sequenced sample: CD4+ T cells, either the whole sample or a sorted fraction (not recorded which).

Here the CDR3 reads CASSWASGEGEQFF. CDR3 sequence (DNA): TGTGCCAGCAGCTGGGCTAGCGGGGAGGGGGAGCAGTTCTTC. The chain combines TRBV7-8 with TRBJ2-1; 9 bases are shared with TRBD2. The germline gives CDR1 SGHVS, CDR2 FQNEAQ. V dropped 4 bases and J dropped 10; count of bases not matched to a gene: 8. This CDR3 is built from 14 residues.